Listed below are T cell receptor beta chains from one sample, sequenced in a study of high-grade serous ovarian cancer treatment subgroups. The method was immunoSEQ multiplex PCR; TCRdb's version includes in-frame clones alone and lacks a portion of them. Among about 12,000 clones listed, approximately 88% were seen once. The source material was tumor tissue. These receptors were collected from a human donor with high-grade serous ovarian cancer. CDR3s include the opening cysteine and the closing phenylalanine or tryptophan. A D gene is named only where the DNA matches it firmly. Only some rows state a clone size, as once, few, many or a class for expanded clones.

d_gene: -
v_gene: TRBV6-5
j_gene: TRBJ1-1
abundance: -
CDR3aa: CASSPFGGATEAFF
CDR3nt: TGTGCCAGCAGTCCTTTTGGGGGCGCGACTGAAGCTTTCTTT

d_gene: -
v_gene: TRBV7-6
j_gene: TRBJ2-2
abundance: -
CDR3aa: CASSQPGNTGELFF
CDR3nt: TGTGCCAGCAGCCAACCGGGTAACACCGGGGAGCTGTTTTTT

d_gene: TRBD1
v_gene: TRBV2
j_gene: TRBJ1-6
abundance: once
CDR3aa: CASRGGQSENSPLHF
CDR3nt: TGTGCCAGCAGGGGGGGACAGTCAGAAAATTCACCCCTCCACTTT

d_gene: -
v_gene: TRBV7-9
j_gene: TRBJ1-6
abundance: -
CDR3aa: CASSLGTVNSPLHF
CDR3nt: TGTGCCAGCAGCTTAGGGACAGTGAATTCACCCCTCCACTTT

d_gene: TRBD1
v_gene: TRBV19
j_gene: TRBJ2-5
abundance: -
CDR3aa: CASRPTGGRETQYF
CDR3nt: TGTGCCAGTAGACCGACAGGGGGTAGGGAGACCCAGTACTTC

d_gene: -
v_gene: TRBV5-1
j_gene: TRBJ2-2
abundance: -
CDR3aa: CASSLAGGNTGELFF
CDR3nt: TGCGCCAGCAGCTTGGCCGGTGGGAACACCGGGGAGCTGTTTTTT

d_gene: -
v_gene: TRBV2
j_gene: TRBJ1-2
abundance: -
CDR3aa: CASSPGQLLGYTF
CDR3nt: TGTGCCAGCAGCCCCGGACAGTTACTGGGCTACACCTTC

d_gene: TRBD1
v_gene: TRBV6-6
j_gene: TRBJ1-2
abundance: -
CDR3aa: CASRNGQGNYGYTF
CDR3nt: TGTGCCAGCAGGAATGGACAGGGGAACTATGGCTACACCTTC

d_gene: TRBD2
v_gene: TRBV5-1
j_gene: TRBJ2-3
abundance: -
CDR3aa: CASARLAGGTDTQYF
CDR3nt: TGCGCCAGCGCCAGACTAGCGGGGGGAACAGATACGCAGTATTTT

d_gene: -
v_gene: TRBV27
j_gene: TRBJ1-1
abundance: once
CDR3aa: CASSPAGIATEAFF
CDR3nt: TGTGCCAGCAGCCCCGCAGGGATCGCCACTGAAGCTTTCTTT

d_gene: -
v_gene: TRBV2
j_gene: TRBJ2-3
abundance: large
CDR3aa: CASSDGGHTQYF
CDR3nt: TGTGCCAGCAGTGACGGGGGGCATACGCAGTATTTT

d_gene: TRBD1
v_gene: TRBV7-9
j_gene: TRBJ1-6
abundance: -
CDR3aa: CASSAGQIYNSPLHF
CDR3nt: TGTGCCAGCAGCGCGGGACAGATCTATAATTCACCCCTCCACTTT

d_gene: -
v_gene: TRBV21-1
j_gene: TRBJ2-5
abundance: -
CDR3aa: CASSKGAGLQETQYF
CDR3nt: TGTGCCAGCAGCAAGGGTGCAGGGCTCCAAGAGACCCAGTACTTC

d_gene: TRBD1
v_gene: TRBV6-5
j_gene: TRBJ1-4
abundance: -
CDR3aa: CASRETGDRKLFF
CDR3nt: TGTGCCAGCAGAGAGACAGGGGACCGGAAACTGTTTTTT

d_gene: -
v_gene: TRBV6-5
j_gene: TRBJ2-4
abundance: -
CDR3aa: CASSGGAKNIQYF
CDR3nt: TGTGCCAGCAGCGGAGGGGCCAAAAACATTCAGTACTTC

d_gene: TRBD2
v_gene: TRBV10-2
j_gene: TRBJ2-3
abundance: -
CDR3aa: CASSVVGRDTQYF
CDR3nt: TGCGCCAGCAGTGTGGTCGGGAGGGATACGCAGTATTTT

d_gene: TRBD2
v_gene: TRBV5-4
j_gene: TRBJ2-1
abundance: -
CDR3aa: CASSLTLAGPSNEQFF
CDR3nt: TGTGCCAGCAGCTTGACACTAGCGGGGCCATCCAATGAGCAGTTCTTC

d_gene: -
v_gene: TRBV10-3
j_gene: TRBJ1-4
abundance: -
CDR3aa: CAISAPGSEEKLFF
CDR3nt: TGTGCCATCAGTGCCCCAGGATCGGAAGAAAAACTGTTTTTT

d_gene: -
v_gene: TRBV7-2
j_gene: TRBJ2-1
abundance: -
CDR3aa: CASSPTNEQFF
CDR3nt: TGTGCCAGCAGCCCCACGAATGAGCAGTTCTTC

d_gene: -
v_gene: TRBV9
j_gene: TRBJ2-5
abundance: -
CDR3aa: CASSGRTGTETQYF
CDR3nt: TGTGCCAGCAGCGGTAGAACAGGGACGGAGACCCAGTACTTC

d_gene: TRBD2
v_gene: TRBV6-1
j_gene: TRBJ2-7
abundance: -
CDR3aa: CATTSGVSYEQYF
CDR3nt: TGTGCGACGACTAGCGGGGTTTCCTACGAGCAGTACTTC

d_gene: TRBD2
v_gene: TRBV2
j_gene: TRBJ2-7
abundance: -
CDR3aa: CASTRTSGASLYEQYF
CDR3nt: TGTGCCAGCACCAGAACTAGCGGGGCTTCCCTCTACGAGCAGTACTTC

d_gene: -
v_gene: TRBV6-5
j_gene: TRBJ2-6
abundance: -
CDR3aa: CASGTPSSGANVLTF
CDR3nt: TGTGCCAGTGGGACACCTTCCTCTGGGGCCAACGTCCTGACTTTC

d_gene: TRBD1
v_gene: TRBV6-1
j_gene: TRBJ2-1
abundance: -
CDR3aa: CASSEGDRAHNEQFF
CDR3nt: TGTGCCAGCAGTGAAGGGGACAGGGCCCACAATGAGCAGTTCTTC

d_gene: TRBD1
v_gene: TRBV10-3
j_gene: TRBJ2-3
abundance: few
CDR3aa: CAISGTGLTDTQYF
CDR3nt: TGTGCCATCAGCGGGACAGGGTTAACGGATACGCAGTATTTT

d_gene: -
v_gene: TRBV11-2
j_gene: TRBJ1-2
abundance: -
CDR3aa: CASSSTGNYGYTF
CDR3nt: TGTGCCAGCAGTTCGACGGGGAACTATGGCTACACCTTC

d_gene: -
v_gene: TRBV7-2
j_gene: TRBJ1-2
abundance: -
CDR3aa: CASSQAGNYGYTF
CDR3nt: TGTGCCAGCAGCCAGGCGGGGAACTATGGCTACACCTTC

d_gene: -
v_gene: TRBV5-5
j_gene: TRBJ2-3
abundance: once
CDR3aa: CASSLLGTGTDTQYF
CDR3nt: TGTGCCAGCAGCTTGTTAGGTACTGGCACAGATACGCAGTATTTT